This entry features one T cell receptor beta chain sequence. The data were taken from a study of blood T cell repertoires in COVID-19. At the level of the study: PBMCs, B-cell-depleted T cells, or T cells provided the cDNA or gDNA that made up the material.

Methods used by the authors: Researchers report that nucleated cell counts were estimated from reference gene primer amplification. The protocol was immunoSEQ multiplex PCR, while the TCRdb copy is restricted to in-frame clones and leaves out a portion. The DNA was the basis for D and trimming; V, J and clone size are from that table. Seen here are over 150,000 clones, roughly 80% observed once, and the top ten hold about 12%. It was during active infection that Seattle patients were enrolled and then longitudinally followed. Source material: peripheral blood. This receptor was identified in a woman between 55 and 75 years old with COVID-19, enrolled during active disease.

CDR3 residues: CATSRDKGVLSAGNTIYF. The CDR3 DNA is TGTGCCACCAGCAGAGATAAGGGGGTACTCTCGGCTGGAAACACCATATATTTT. The chain employs TRBV15 and TRBJ1-3; the D gene is possibly TRBD1 (6 bases). V lost 0 bases and J lost 2, with 17 bases in between. The length of the CDR3 is 18 residues. In germline, CDR1 is LNHNV, CDR2 YYDKDF (reference sequence).